Presented here are 11 T cell receptor beta chains from one specimen sequenced in a study of blood T cell repertoires in COVID-19. The data were produced by immunoSEQ multiplex PCR, yet TCRdb's version contains in-frame clones alone and is incomplete. In the table there are 270,000 or so clones, around nine tenths of which are singletons. Specimen: peripheral blood. The receptors originated from a young woman with COVID-19, enrolled during active disease.

The chain uses TRBV2 and TRBJ1-6; D not resolved. V shed 7 bases and J shed 9 bases, with 16 bases lying between them. Germline CDR1 SNHLY, CDR2 FYNNEI. CDR3 length equals 14 residues. CDR3 protein: CASNREGFASPLHF. Here the CDR3 DNA reads TGTGCCAGCAATCGGGAAGGGTTTGCTTCACCCCTCCACTTT.

The J gene is TRBJ1-3, the V gene TRBV2; tentative D call: TRBD1 (6 bases). Germline V gene data show CDR1 as SNHLY and CDR2 as FYNNEI. The CDR3 is made up of 15 amino acids. Trimming removed 6 bases at V and 0 bases at J, with 12 bases between. The chain's CDR3 is CASREDSHSGNTIYF. The CDR3 DNA reads as TGTGCCAGCAGGGAGGACAGCCACTCTGGAAACACCATATATTTT.

This chain links TRBV5-8 with TRBJ1-6; D may be TRBD1 (5 bases). Germline CDR1 and CDR2: SGHTS and YDEGEE. V was trimmed by 0 bases and J by 10 bases, leaving 8 bases between them. There are 13 residues in the CDR3. Here the CDR3 DNA reads TGTGCCAGCAGCTTGGAGGGGCCGTCACCCCTCCACTTT. This encodes CASSLEGPSPLHF.

The rearrangement joins TRBV3-1 (or the pseudogene TRBV3-2) to TRBJ2-3; 15 bases line up with TRBD2. The germline gives CDR1 LGHDT, CDR2 YNNKEL (reference sequence). Losses at the gene ends were 1 base for V and 4 bases for J; bases not matched to a gene: 0. The length of the CDR3 is 16 residues. The CDR3 protein is CASSQGTSGGADTQYF. In DNA, the CDR3 is TGTGCCAGCAGCCAAGGGACTAGCGGGGGGGCAGATACGCAGTATTTT.

This chain joins TRBV28 and TRBJ2-7, with D tentatively TRBD1 (5 bases). The V and J ends lost 3 bases and 2 bases respectively, with 17 bases between them. The length of the CDR3 is 16 residues. Germline-derived CDR1 and CDR2 are MDHEN and SYDVKM. The CDR3 sequence: CASSFSHLDTTYEQYF. As DNA, the CDR3 is TGTGCCAGCAGTTTCTCGCACCTGGACACAACCTACGAGCAGTACTTC.

V usage is TRBV2 and J usage is TRBJ2-4; a possible D gene is TRBD2 (5 bases). This CDR3 comprises 12 residues. The ends were cut back, 6 bases at V and 9 bases at J, with 12 bases in the middle. CDR1 and CDR2 (germline): SNHLY, FYNNEI. The CDR3 sequence: CASRVLVAIQYF. In nucleotides, the CDR3 is TGTGCCAGCAGGGTACTAGTTGCCATTCAGTACTTC.

This rearrangement joins TRBV6-1 to TRBJ2-3, with 8 positions matching TRBD2. Germline V gene lookup returns CDR1 MNHNS and CDR2 SASEGT. V trimming: 4 bases; J trimming: 5 bases; junction bases outside the gene matches: 14. The CDR3 is made up of 17 amino acids. DNA for the CDR3: TGTGCCAGCAGTGGCCCACCGGGACTAGTAGTTGGAGATACGCAGTATTTT. It specifies CASSGPPGLVVGDTQYF.

The V gene is TRBV6-2 or TRBV6-3, the J gene TRBJ2-2; the D gene is possibly TRBD2 (5 bases). This CDR3 comprises 15 residues. The germline CDR1 and CDR2 sequences are MNHEY and SVGEGT. Trimming removed 2 bases from V and 6 bases from J, with 13 bases in between. CDR3 sequence (DNA): TGTGCCAGCAGTTACCTGTCGGGAAAAGCCGGGGAGCTGTTTTTT. This translates into CASSYLSGKAGELFF.

The chain couples TRBV18 to TRBJ1-1; unclear D gene. V was cut by 2 bases and J by 4 bases, with 8 bases left in between. The CDR3 has 13 residues. Germline V gene data show CDR1 as KGHSH and CDR2 as LQKENI. Here the CDR3 reads CASSPVPGTEAFF. The CDR3 bases are TGTGCCAGCTCACCAGTCCCGGGCACTGAAGCTTTCTTT.

The chain recombines TRBV14 with TRBJ1-1, with D hard to call. This CDR3 comprises 13 residues. Trimming pared 1 base from V and 7 bases from J, leaving 10 bases between. The germline gives CDR1 SGHDN, CDR2 FVKESK. CDR3 in DNA: TGTGCCAGCAGCCAAGGGGCGGGAGGTGAAGCTTTCTTT. Protein product: CASSQGAGGEAFF.

The chain joins TRBV7-9 to TRBJ1-1, with 10 bases aligning to TRBD1. V shed 1 base, J shed 7 bases, and the junction held 3 bases outside the gene matches. Germline loops: CDR1 SEHNR, CDR2 FQNEAQ (reference sequence). This CDR3 comprises 14 residues. CDR3 in DNA: TGTGCCAGCAGCTTAGTAGGGACAGGGGTTGAAGCTTTCTTT. This sequence encodes CASSLVGTGVEAFF.